The TCR beta chain under discussion was sequenced for a study of cytomegalovirus exposure and HLA in healthy donors. V lost 5 bases, J lost 7 bases, and 10 bases stayed unmatched. Germline lookup yields CDR1 SGHVS and CDR2 FQNEAQ. CDR3 length: 15 residues. Primers: 60 Vbeta forward and 13 Jbeta reverse. Clones were sequenced by immunoSEQ multiplex PCR, and TCRdb holds only the in-frame ones, with some missing. The table has roughly 100,000 clones, 84% seen once. V is TRBV7-8 and J is TRBJ1-5; 8 positions agree with TRBD1. Source material: PBMCs. The clonotype comes from a woman between 18 and 29 years old in good health and CMV-seropositive. The CDR3 sequence: CASSPGQGGSQPQHF. Written as DNA, the CDR3 is TGTGCCAGCAGCCCCGGACAGGGAGGGAGCCAGCCCCAGCATTTT.